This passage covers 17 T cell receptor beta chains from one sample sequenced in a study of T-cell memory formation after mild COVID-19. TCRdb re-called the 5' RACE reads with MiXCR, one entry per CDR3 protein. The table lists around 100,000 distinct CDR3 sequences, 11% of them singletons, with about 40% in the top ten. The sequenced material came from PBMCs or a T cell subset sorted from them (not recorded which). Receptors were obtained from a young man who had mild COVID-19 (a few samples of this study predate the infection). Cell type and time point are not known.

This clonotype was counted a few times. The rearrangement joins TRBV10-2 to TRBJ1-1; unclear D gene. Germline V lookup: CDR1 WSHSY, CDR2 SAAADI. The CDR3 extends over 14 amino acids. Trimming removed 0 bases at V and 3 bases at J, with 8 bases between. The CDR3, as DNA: TGCGCCAGCAGTGAGTCCCCCGGGTACACTGAAGCTTTCTTT. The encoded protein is CASSESPGYTEAFF.

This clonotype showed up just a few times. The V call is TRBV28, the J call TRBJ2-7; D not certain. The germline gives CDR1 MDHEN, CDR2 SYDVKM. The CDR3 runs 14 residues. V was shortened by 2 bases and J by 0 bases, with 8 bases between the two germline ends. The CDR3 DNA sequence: TGTGCCAGCAGTTTAACTCTATTCTCCTACGAGCAGTACGTC. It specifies CASSLTLFSYEQYV.

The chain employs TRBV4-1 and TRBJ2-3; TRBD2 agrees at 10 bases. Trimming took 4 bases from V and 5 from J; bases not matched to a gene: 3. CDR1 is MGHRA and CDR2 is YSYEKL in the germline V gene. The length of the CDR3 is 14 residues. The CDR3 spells CASSLRTSGDTQYF. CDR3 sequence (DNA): TGCGCCAGCAGCCTGCGGACTAGCGGAGATACGCAGTATTTT.

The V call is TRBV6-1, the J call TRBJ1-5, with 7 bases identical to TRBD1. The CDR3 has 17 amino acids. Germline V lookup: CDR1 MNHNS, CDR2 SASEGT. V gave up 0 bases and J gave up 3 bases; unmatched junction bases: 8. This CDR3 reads CASSEASMGQFNQPQHF. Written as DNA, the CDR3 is TGTGCCAGCAGTGAAGCCTCCATGGGACAGTTCAATCAGCCCCAGCATTTT.

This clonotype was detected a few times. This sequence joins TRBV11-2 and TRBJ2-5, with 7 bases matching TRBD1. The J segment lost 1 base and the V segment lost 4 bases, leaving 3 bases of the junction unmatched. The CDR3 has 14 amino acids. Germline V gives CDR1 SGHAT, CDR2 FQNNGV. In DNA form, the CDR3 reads TGTGCCAGCAGCTCCGGGACAGTCCAAGAGACCCAGTACTTC. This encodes CASSSGTVQETQYF.

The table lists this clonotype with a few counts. The CDR3 protein is CASRRGGTDTQYF. The CDR3 DNA follows: TGCGCCAGCCGCCGGGGGGGCACAGATACGCAGTATTTT. The J gene is TRBJ2-3, the V gene TRBV4-1; 7 bases are a match to TRBD2. Germline V lookup: CDR1 MGHRA, CDR2 YSYEKL. CDR3 length: 13 residues. V was clipped by 8 bases and J by 1 base; unmatched bases: 3.

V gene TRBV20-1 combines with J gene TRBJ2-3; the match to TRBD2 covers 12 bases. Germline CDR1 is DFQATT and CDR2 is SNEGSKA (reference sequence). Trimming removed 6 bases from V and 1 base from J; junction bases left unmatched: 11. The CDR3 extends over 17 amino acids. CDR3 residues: CSATSGTSGFRTDTQYF. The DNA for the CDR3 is TGCAGTGCGACATCCGGGACTAGCGGGTTCCGCACAGATACGCAGTATTTT.

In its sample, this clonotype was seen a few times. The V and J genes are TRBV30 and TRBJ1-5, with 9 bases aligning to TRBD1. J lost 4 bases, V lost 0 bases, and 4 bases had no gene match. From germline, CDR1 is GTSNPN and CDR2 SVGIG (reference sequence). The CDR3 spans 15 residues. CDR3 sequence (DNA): TGTGCCTGGAGTGTACAGGGGGCGCCTAATCAGCCCCAGCATTTT. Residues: CAWSVQGAPNQPQHF.

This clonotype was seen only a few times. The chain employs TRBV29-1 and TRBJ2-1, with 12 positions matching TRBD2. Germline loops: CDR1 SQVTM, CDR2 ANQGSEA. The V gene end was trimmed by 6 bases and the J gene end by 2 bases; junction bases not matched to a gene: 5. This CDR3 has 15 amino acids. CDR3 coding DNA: TGCAGCGTAATGACTAGCGGGGGAGCCTACAATGAGCAGTTCTTC. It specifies CSVMTSGGAYNEQFF.

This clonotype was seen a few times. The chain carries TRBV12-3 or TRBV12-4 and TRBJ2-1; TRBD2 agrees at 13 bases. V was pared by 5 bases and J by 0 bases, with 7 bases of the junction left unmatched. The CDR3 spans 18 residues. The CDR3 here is CASSETSGGFSSYNEQFF. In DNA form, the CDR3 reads TGTGCCAGCAGTGAGACTAGCGGGGGGTTTAGCTCCTACAATGAGCAGTTCTTC.

The CDR3 reads CASSLEGAPDTQYF. CDR3 DNA sequence: TGTGCCAGCAGCTTAGAAGGCGCGCCAGATACGCAGTATTTT. The chain recombines TRBV7-9 with TRBJ2-3; D gene ambiguous. Germline loops: CDR1 SEHNR, CDR2 FQNEAQ (reference sequence). Trimming removed 1 base from V and 4 bases from J, with 9 bases in between. This CDR3 region has 14 residues.

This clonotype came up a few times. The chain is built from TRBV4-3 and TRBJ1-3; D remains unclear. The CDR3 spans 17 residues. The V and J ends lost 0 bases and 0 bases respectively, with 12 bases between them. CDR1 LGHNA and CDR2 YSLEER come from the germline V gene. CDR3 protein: CASSQDLTRSSGNTIYF. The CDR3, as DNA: TGCGCCAGCAGCCAAGACTTGACACGTTCCTCTGGAAACACCATATATTTT.

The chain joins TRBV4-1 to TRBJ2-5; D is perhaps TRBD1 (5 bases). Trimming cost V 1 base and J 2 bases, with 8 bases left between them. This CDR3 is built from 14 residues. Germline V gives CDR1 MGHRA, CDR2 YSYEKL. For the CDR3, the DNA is TGCGCCAGCAGCCAAGCAGGGATTCAAGAGACCCAGTACTTC. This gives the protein CASSQAGIQETQYF.

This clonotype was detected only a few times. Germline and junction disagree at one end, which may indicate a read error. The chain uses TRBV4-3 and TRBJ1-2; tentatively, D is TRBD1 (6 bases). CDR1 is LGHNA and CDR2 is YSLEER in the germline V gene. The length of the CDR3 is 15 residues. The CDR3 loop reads CASSQVMDSDYGYTF. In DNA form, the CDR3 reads TGCGCCAGCAGTCAAGTAATGGACAGTGACTATGGCTACACCTTC.

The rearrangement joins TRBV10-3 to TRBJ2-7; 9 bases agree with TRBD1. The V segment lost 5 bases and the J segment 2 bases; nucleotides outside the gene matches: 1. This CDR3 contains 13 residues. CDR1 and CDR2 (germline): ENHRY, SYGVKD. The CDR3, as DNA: TGTGCCATCAGTTGGGACAGGGCCTACGAGCAGTACGTC. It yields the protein CAISWDRAYEQYV.

CDR3 nucleotides: TGCGCCAGCAGCCAGAGAACCGGGACAGGGGTGGACGGCTACACCTTC. As protein: CASSQRTGTGVDGYTF. The V gene is TRBV4-1, the J gene TRBJ1-2, with 10 bases aligning to TRBD1. The V and J ends lost 3 bases and 8 bases, in that order; junction bases with no gene match: 12. The CDR3 contains 16 residues. Germline V gene sequence: CDR1 MGHRA, CDR2 YSYEKL.

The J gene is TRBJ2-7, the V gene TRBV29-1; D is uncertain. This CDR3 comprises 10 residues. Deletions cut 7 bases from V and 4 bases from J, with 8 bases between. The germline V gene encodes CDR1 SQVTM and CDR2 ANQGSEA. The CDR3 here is CSALGYEQYF. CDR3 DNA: TGCAGCGCCCTCGGTTACGAGCAGTACTTC.